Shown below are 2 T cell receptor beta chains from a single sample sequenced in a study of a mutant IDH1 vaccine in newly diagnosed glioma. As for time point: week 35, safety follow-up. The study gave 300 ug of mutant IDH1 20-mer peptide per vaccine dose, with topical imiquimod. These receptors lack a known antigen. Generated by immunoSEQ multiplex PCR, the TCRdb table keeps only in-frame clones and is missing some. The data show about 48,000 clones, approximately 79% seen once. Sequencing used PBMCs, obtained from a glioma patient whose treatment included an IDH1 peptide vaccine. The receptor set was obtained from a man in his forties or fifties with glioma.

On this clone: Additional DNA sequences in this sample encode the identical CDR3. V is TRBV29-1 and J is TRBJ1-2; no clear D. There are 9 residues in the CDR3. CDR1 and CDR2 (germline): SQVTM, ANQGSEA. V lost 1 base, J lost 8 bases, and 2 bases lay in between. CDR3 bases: TGCAGCGTTGAAGGAGGCTACACCTTC. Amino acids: CSVEGGYTF. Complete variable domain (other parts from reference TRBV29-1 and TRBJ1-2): SAVISQKPSRDICQRGTSLTIQCQVDSQVTMMFWYRQQPGQSLTLIATANQGSEATYESGFVIDKFPISRPNLTFSTLTVSNMSPEDSSIYLCSVEGGYTFGSGTRLTVV.

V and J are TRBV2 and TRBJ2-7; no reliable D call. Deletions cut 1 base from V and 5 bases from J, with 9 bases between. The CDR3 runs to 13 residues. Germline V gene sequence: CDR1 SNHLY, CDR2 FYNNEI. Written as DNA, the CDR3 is TGTGCCAGCAGTGAAGTCACCTGGAACGAGCAGTACTTC. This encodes CASSEVTWNEQYF.